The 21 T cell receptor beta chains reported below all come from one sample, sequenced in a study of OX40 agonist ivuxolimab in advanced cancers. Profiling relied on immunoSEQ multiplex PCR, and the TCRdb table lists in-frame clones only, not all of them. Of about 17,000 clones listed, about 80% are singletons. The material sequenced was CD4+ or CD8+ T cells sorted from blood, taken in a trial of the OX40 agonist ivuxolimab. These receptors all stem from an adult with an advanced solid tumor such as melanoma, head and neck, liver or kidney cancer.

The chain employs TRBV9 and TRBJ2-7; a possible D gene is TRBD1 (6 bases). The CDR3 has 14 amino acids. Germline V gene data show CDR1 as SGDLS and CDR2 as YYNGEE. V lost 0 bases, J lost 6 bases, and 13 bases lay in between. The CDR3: CASSVGDTLSEQYF. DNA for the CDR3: TGTGCCAGCAGCGTAGGGGACACCCTCTCCGAGCAGTACTTC.

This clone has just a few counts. Written as DNA, the CDR3 is TGTGCCAGCAGTGAGGTTCCGGGACAGGGTGTTAGTCAGCCCCAGCATTTT. Encoded protein: CASSEVPGQGVSQPQHF. The chain carries TRBV6-1 and TRBJ1-5, with 9 bases aligning to TRBD1. Germline V gives CDR1 MNHNS, CDR2 SASEGT. The CDR3 contains 17 residues. The V segment lost 3 bases and the J segment 6 bases; nucleotides outside the gene matches: 12.

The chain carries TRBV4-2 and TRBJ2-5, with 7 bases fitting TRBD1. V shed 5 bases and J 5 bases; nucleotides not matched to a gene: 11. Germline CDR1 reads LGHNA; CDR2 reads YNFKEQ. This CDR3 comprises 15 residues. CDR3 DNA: TGTGCCAGCAGCTTGGGGCAGACAGGGTTGGAGACCCAGTACTTC. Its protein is CASSLGQTGLETQYF.

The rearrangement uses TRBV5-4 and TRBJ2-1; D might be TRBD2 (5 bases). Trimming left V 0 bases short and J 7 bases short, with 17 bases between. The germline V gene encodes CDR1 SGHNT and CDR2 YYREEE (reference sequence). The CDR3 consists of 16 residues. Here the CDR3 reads CASSLDEGVYENEQFF. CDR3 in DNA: TGTGCCAGCAGCTTGGACGAGGGAGTATATGAAAATGAGCAGTTCTTC.

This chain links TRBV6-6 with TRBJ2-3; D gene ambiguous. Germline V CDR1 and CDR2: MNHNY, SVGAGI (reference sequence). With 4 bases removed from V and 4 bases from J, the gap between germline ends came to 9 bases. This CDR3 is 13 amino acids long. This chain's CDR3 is CASSSTGPDTQYF. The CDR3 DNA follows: TGTGCCAGCAGTTCCACCGGACCAGATACGCAGTATTTT.

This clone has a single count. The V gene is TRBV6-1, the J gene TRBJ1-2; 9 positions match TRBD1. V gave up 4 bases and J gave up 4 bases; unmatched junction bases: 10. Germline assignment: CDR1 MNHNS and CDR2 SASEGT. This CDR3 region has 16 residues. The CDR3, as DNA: TGTGCCAGCAGTGCATCCGGGACAGGGACCTTCTATGGCTACACCTTC. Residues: CASSASGTGTFYGYTF.

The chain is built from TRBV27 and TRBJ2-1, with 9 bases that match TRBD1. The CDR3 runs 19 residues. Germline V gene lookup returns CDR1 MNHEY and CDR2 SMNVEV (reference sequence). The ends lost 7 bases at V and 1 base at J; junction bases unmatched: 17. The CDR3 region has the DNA TGTGCCAGCACTTCTGGGGGGACAGGGTCCCCTCCATCCTACAATGAGCAGTTCTTC. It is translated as CASTSGGTGSPPSYNEQFF.

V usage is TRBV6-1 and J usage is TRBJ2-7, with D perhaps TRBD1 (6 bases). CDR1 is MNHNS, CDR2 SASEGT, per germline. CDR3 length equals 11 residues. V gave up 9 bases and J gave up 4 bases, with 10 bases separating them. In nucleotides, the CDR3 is TGTGCCAGTAGGGACACATACGAGCAGTACTTC. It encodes CASRDTYEQYF.

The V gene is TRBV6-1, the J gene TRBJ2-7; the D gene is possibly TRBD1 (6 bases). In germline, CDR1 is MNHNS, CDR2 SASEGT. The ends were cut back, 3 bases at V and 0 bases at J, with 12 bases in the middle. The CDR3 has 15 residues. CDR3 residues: CASSDDQGSSYEQYF. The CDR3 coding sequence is TGTGCCAGCAGTGATGACCAGGGGAGCTCCTACGAGCAGTACTTC.

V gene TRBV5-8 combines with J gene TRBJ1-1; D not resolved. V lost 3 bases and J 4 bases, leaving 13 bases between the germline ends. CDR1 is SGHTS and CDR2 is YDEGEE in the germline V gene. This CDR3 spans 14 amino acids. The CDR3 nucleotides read TGTGCCAGCAGCTACGGTCCAATGGGCACTGAAGCTTTCTTT. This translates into CASSYGPMGTEAFF.

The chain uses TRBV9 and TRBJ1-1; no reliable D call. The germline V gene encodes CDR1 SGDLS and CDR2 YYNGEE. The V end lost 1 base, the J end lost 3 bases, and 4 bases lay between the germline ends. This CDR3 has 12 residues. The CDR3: CASSVSDTEAFF. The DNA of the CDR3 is TGTGCCAGCAGCGTAAGCGACACTGAAGCTTTCTTT.

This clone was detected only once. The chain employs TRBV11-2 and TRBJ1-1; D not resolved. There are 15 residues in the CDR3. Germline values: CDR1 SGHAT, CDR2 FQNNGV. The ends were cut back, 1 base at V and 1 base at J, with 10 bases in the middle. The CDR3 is CASSLVARENTEAFF. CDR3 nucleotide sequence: TGTGCCAGCAGCTTAGTCGCCCGGGAGAACACTGAAGCTTTCTTT.

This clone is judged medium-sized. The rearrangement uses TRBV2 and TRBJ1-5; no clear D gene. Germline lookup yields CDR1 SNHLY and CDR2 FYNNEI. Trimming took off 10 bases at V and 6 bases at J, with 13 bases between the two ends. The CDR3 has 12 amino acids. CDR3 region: CANRGWAQPQHF. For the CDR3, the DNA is TGTGCCAACCGCGGATGGGCTCAGCCCCAGCATTTT. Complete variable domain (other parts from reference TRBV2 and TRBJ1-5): EPEVTQTPSHQVTQMGQEVILRCVPISNHLYFYWYRQILGQKVEFLVSFYNNEISEKSEIFDDQFSVERPDGSNFTLKIRSTKLEDSAMYFCANRGWAQPQHFGDGTRLSIL.

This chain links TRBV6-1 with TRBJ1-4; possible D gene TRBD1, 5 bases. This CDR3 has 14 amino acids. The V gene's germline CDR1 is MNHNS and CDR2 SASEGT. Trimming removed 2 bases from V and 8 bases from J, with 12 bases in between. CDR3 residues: CASSERGEGEKLFF. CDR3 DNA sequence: TGTGCCAGCAGTGAAAGAGGGGAAGGAGAAAAACTGTTTTTT.

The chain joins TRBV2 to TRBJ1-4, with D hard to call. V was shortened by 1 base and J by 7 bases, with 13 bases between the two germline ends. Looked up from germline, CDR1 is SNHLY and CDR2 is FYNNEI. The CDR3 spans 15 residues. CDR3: CASSEVGGRSEKLFF. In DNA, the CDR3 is TGTGCCAGCAGTGAAGTGGGAGGGAGAAGTGAAAAACTGTTTTTT.

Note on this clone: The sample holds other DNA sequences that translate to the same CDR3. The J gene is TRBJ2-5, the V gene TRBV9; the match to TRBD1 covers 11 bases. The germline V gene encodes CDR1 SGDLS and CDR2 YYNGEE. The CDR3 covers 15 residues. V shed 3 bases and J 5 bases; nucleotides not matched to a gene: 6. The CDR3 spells CASSGGQGAGETQYF. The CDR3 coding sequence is TGTGCCAGCAGCGGAGGACAGGGGGCTGGGGAGACCCAGTACTTC.

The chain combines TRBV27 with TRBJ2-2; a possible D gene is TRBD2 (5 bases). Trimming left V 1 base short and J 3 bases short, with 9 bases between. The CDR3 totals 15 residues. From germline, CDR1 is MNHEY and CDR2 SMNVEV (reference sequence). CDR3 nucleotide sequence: TGTGCCAGCAGTTTATTGGACGGGGACACCGGGGAGCTGTTTTTT. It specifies CASSLLDGDTGELFF.

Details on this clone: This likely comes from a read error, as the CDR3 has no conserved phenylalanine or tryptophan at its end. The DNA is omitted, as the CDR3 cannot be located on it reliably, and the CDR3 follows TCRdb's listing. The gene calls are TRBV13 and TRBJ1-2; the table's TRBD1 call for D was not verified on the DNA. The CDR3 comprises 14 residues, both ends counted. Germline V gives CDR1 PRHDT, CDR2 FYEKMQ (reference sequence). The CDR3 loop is CASSLIDRPQETRV.

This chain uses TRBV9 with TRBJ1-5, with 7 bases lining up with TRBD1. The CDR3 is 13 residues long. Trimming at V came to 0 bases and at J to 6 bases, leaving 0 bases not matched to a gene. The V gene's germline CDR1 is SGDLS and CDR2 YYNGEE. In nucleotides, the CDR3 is TGTGCCAGCAGCGTAGAGGGGGCTCAGCCCCAGCATTTT. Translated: CASSVEGAQPQHF.

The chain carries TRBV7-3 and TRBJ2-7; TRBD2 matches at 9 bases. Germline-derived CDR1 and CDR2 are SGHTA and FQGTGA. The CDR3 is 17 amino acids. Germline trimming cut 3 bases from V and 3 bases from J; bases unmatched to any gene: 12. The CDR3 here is CASSFPVIAGVDYEQYF. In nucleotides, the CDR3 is TGTGCCAGCAGCTTCCCGGTGATAGCGGGAGTGGACTACGAGCAGTACTTC.

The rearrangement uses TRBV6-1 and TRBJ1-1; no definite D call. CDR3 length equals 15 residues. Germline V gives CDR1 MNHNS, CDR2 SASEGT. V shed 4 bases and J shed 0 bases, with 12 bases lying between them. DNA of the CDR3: TGTGCCAGCAGTGTCCCCGGGCGCATGAACACTGAAGCTTTCTTT. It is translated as CASSVPGRMNTEAFF.